One and the same sample provided the 6 T cell receptor beta chains below, sequenced in a study of T cells in Graves' hyperthyroidism and ophthalmopathy (dated by TCRdb to the late 2010s). Libraries were constructed by multiplex PCR. The instrument given in TCRdb is Illumina HiSeq 2000. Amplification of TCR beta CDR3 regions was carried out from RNA transcripts. The first round of RT-PCR for the TCR CDR3 was performed with the HTBI primer set and the Qiagen OneStep RT-PCR kit. TCRdb reprocessing: public reads trimmed at Q25 with fastp, clones called with MiXCR, in-frame beta chains kept. Rows are unified per CDR3 protein, each entry keeping the most common DNA and genes. This sample has around 520,000 distinct CDR3 sequences in its table, and roughly 25% of those were observed once. The ten largest clones add up to around 10% of the sample. Material: blood. The receptors were sampled from a woman in her 30s with Graves' ophthalmopathy.

This clonotype was picked up a small number of times. This sequence joins TRBV7-9 and TRBJ2-7; D is possibly TRBD1 or TRBD2 (5 bases each). V was clipped by 1 base and J by 3 bases, with 10 bases between them. The germline CDR1 and CDR2 sequences are SEHNR and FQNEAQ (reference sequence). This CDR3 contains 14 residues. CDR3 region: CASSLDGDGYEQYF. The CDR3 DNA reads as TGTGCCAGCAGCTTAGATGGGGACGGCTACGAGCAGTACTTC.

This sequence joins TRBV6-2 or TRBV6-3 and TRBJ2-4; no definite D call. V lost 3 bases and J 5 bases, leaving 8 bases between the germline ends. The CDR3 extends over 13 amino acids. CDR1 is MNHEY and CDR2 is SVGEGT in the germline V gene. CDR3 DNA sequence: TGTGCCAGCAGTTATAATAGAGAAAACATTCAGTACTTC. It encodes CASSYNRENIQYF.

The CDR3 loop is CASSRTWGDRTEAFF. In DNA, the CDR3 is TGTGCCAGCAGTCGAACCTGGGGTGATCGCACTGAAGCTTTCTTT. The chain carries TRBV12-3 or TRBV12-4 and TRBJ1-1; D is ambiguous. V was pared by 5 bases and J by 4 bases, with 17 bases between. The CDR3 spans 15 residues.

This clonotype occurred many times. This chain uses TRBV6-1 with TRBJ1-1, with D possibly matching TRBD1 (5 bases). Germline V gene data show CDR1 as MNHNS and CDR2 as SASEGT. Trimming stripped 10 bases from V and 2 bases from J, with 17 bases between. This CDR3 has 14 residues. CDR3 nucleotides: TGTGCCACCCGATGGGGGGATATCAACACTGAAGCTTTCTTT. As protein: CATRWGDINTEAFF.

This clonotype was seen many times. The chain is built from TRBV10-1 and TRBJ2-5; the match to TRBD2 covers 8 bases. This CDR3 is built from 15 residues. The germline gives CDR1 WNHNN, CDR2 SYGVQD (reference sequence). V shed 2 bases and J 4 bases; nucleotides not matched to a gene: 6. The CDR3 is CASSENSGMAETQYF. The CDR3 DNA reads as TGCGCCAGCAGTGAGAATAGCGGGATGGCAGAGACCCAGTACTTC.

This clonotype was observed at least ten times. The J gene is TRBJ2-5, the V gene TRBV5-1, with D hard to call. Deletions cut 1 base from V and 5 bases from J, with 12 bases between. The CDR3 extends over 14 amino acids. Germline CDR1 and CDR2: SGHRS and YFSETQ. The CDR3 sequence: CASSLSGSVETQYF. The CDR3 DNA is TGCGCCAGCAGCTTGTCGGGCAGCGTGGAGACCCAGTACTTC.